The 5 T cell receptor beta chains below all came from one sample that was sequenced in a study of response to subunit inactivated influenza vaccine. TCRdb re-called the RT-PCR reads with MiXCR, one entry per CDR3 protein. The repertoire includes 170,000 or so distinct CDR3 sequences, about 10% of them detected once, and roughly a third sits in the top ten. The sequencing used CD8+ T cells sorted from PBMCs, collected roughly 24 months after vaccination. These receptor sequences come from a man between 50 and 75 years old who received an inactivated influenza vaccine.

The rearrangement links TRBV9 to TRBJ2-1; D is unresolved. V gave up 4 bases and J gave up 8 bases, with 10 bases separating them. Per the germline V gene, CDR1 is SGDLS and CDR2 is YYNGEE. The length of the CDR3 is 12 residues. CDR3 in amino acids: CASSTQTDEQFF. CDR3 in DNA: TGTGCCAGCAGCACCCAGACGGATGAGCAGTTCTTC.

This chain joins TRBV7-8 and TRBJ2-1, with D possibly matching TRBD2 (5 bases). Germline V lookup: CDR1 SGHVS, CDR2 FQNEAQ. This CDR3 is 14 amino acids long. V was clipped by 5 bases and J by 6 bases, with 14 bases between them. CDR3 nucleotides: TGTGCCAGCAGCACTTATAGCGTCTCCAATGAGCAGTTCTTC. Its protein product is CASSTYSVSNEQFF.

This clonotype was seen more than once but under ten times. The chain couples TRBV9 to TRBJ1-6; tentative D call: TRBD1 (5 bases). CDR3 length: 14 amino acids. The V gene lost 3 bases and the J gene lost 10 bases, with 14 bases spanning the gap. The germline V gene encodes CDR1 SGDLS and CDR2 YYNGEE. DNA for the CDR3: TGTGCCAGCAGCGATGGCGGGGGTGGATCACCCCTCCACTTT. This sequence encodes CASSDGGGGSPLHF.

This clonotype was seen a handful of times. This chain connects TRBV6-5 to TRBJ2-7; D is perhaps TRBD2 (5 bases). CDR3 size: 13 residues. CDR1 MNHEY and CDR2 SVGAGI come from the germline V gene. V was cut by 0 bases and J by 6 bases, with 9 bases left in between. As DNA, the CDR3 is TGTGCCAGCAGTTACTCGGAGGAAAGCGAGCAGTACTTC. Amino acids: CASSYSEESEQYF.

The genes are TRBV20-1 and TRBJ2-3; 11 bases agree with TRBD2. CDR1 and CDR2 (germline): DFQATT, SNEGSKA (reference sequence). The CDR3 spans 15 residues. The trim removed 4 bases at V and 1 base at J, leaving 4 bases unmatched. The CDR3 sequence: CSATPTSGGTDTQYF. The DNA of the CDR3 is TGCAGTGCTACTCCGACTAGCGGGGGCACAGATACGCAGTATTTT.